This TCR beta chain was profiled in a study of blood T cell repertoires in COVID-19 (dated by TCRdb to the early 2020s). Turning to the overall study: The collaborator samples originated in the United States, Italy and Spain and spanned the acute and convalescent phases of COVID-19. Deeply sampled blood TCRbeta repertoires from subjects exposed to, actively infected with, or recovered from COVID-19 were included in the dataset. The samples were drawn from two sources: the first 160 participants of the ongoing ImmuneRACE study, and 1,254 subjects contributed by 6 global collaborators. A freely available public database, intended as a resource for researchers studying the immune response to SARS-CoV-2, is where the repertoires were released. The prospective study material was composed of cDNA or gDNA derived from T cells, B-cell-depleted T cells, or PBMCs. Where HLA class I and class II types were available, the types were taken from metadata supplied by the sample provider, not from assay-based typing. A de-identified subject ID, COVID-19 status, age in years and sex were almost always included in the sample metadata.

What the study reported, not specific to this receptor: Clinical and demographic metadata were provided uncurated, with the amount varying by source and participant.

Concerning this clone: Its antigen is still unknown. Per-base quality was not reported, and no clone a single base away is much larger than it.

The CDR3 holds 17 amino acids from the cysteine to the phenylalanine. Only the CDR3 DNA stays, 51 bases, in frame from base 1. At the junction V is shortened by 1 base and J by 8 bases, with 21 bases in between. CDR1 WSHSY and CDR2 SAAADI were looked up in the germline V gene. Each collaborating institution followed its own protocols to collect whole blood in K2EDTA tubes. Collaborator samples were shipped for TCRbeta analysis as frozen whole blood, isolated PBMCs, or DNA extracted from either sample type. The immunoSEQ Assay, a bias-controlled multiplex PCR, was used to amplify TCRbeta CDR3 regions from genomic DNA. As for how the authors treated the data: Nucleated cell counts per sample were estimated from amplification of reference gene primers within the assay. To quantify the absolute abundance of each unique TCRbeta CDR3 rearrangement, sequence reads were collapsed and filtered. For each sample, productive Simpson clonality was calculated as the square root of Simpson's diversity index over productive rearrangements. Entries here come from immuneACCESS through TCRdb and include only in-frame sequences with V and J called. Some clones fail to appear in such tables; in the studies checked, an unresolved V gene covers under half of the shortfall, and the cause of the remainder is unknown. V and J calls and clone size are given by that table; D and trimming were obtained from the DNA. The sample table contains fewer than 250,000 clones; only one count was recorded for almost 85% of them. About 4% of the sample is held by the ten biggest clonotypes.

This chain is built from TRBV10-2 and TRBJ1-3; TRBD1 is a weak D gene call, 5 bases matching. The sample consisted of peripheral blood. The origin of this receptor is a man in his forties or fifties with acute or convalescent COVID-19. The CDR3 corresponds to CASSEYPGDPDGDTIYF. In nucleotide form, the sequence is TGCGCCAGCAGTGAGTACCCGGGGGACCCGGACGGGGACACCATATATTTT.